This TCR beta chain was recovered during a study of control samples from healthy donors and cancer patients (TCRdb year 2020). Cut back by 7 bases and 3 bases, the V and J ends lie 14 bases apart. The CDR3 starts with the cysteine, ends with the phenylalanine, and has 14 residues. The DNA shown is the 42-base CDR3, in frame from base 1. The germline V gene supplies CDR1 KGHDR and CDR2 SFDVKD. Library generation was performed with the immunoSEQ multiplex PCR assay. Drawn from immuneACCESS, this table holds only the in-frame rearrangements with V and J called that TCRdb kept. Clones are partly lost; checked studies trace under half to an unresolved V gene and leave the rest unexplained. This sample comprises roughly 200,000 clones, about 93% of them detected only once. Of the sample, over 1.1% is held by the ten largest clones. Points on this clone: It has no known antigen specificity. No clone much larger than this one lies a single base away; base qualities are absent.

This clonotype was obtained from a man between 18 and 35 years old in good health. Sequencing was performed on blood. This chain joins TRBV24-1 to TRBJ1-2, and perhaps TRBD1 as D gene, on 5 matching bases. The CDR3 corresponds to CATRGAAEDYGYTF. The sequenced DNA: TGTGCCACCAGAGGGGCGGCGGAGGACTATGGCTACACCTTC.